This T cell receptor beta chain emerged from a study of regulatory T cells in long-lasting Graves disease. V was trimmed by 6 bases and J by 6 bases, leaving 18 bases between them. The germline V gene encodes CDR1 MDHEN and CDR2 SYDVKM. CDR3 length: 14 residues. To make TCR beta libraries, researchers used iRepertoire HTBI primers and Arm-PCR of CDR3 regions. A single record per CDR3 protein comes from TCRdb applying MiXCR to the multiplex PCR reads. The sample includes about 450,000 distinct CDR3 sequences, 11% to 15% seen only once; the top ten take roughly a sixth. Time point: newly diagnosed GD, antithyroid drugs for less than 3 months. PBMCs were the source of the RNA used for TCR sequencing. This clonotype was counted ten times or more. The sample was also linked to a second study, of T cells in Graves' hyperthyroidism and ophthalmopathy. That source adds: Newly diagnosed patients aged 18 to 65 had hyperthyroidism of under 2 months' duration.

This chain connects TRBV28 to TRBJ2-7, with D possibly TRBD2 on 6 matching bases. Material: peripheral blood mononuclear cells (PBMCs), obtained at new diagnosis, from a patient treated with antithyroid drugs. The clonotype originates from a woman in her forties or fifties with Graves disease. The CDR3 bases are TGTGCCAGCAGCCCAGCCTCACTAGCTGTCGAGCAGTACTTC. Translation gives CASSPASLAVEQYF.